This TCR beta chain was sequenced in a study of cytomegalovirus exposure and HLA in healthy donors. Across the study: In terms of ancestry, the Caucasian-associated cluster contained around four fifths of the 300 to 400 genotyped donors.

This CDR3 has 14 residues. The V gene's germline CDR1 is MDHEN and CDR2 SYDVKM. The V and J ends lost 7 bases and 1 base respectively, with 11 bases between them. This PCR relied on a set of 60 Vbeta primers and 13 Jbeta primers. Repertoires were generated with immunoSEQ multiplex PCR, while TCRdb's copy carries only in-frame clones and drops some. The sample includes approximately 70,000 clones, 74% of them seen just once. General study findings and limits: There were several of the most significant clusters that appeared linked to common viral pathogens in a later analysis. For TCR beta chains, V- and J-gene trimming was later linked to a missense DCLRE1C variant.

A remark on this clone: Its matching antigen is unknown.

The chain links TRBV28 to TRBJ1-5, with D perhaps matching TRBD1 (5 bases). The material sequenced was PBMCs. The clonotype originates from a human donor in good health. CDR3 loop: CASTPGGSNQPQHF. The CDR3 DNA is TGTGCCAGCACCCCCGGGGGGAGCAATCAGCCCCAGCATTTT.